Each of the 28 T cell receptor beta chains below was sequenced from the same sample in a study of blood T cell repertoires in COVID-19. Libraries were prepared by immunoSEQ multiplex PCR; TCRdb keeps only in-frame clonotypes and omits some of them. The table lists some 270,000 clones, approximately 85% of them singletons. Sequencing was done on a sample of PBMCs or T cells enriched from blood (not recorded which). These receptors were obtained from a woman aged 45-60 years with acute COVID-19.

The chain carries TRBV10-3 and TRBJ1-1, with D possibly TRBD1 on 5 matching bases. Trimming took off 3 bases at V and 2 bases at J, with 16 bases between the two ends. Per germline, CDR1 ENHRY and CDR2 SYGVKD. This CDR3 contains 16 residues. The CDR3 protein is CAISDFGGRVNTEAFF. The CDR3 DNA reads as TGTGCCATCAGTGATTTTGGGGGGAGGGTAAACACTGAAGCTTTCTTT.

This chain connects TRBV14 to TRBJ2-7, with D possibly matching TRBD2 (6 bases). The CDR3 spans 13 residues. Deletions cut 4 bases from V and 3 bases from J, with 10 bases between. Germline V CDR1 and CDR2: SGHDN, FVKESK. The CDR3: CASSPEGHYEQYF. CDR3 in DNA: TGTGCCAGCAGCCCGGAGGGTCACTACGAGCAGTACTTC.

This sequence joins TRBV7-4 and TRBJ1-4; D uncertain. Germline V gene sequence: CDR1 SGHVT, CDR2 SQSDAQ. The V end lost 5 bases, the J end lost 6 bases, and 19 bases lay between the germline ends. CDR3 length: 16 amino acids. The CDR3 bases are TGTGCCAGCAGCCTCATAAGCAGACCGACTTATGAAAAACTGTTTTTT. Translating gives CASSLISRPTYEKLFF.

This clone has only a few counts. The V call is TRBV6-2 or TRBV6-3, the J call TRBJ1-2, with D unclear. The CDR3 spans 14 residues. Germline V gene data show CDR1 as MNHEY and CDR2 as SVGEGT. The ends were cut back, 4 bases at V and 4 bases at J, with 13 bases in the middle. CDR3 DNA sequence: TGTGCCAGCAGTTCCCCCACGGTGATCTATGGCTACACCTTC. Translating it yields CASSSPTVIYGYTF.

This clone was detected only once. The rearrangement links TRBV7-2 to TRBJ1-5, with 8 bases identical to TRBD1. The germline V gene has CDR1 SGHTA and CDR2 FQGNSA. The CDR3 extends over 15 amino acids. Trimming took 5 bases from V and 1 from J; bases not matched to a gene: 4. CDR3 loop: CASSPGGASNQPQHF. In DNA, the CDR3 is TGTGCCAGCAGCCCAGGGGGCGCGAGCAATCAGCCCCAGCATTTT.

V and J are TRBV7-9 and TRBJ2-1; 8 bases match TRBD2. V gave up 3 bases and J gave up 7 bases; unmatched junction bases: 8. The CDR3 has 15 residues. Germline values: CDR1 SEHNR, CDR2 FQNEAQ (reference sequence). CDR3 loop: CASSFVLAEFNEQFF. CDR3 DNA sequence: TGTGCCAGCAGCTTCGTACTAGCGGAATTTAATGAGCAGTTCTTC.

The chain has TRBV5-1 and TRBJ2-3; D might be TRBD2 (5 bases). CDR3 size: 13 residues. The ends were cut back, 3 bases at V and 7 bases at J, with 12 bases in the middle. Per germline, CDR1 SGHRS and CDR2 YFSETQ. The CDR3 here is CASSWDEGNTQYF. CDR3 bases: TGCGCCAGCAGCTGGGATGAGGGAAATACGCAGTATTTT.

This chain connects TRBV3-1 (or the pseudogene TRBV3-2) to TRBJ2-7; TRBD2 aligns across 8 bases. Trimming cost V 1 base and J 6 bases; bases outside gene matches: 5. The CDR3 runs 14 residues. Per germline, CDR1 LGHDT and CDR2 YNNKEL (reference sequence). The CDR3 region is CASSQGGGLSEQYF. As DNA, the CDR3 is TGTGCCAGCAGCCAAGGCGGGGGGCTATCCGAGCAGTACTTC.

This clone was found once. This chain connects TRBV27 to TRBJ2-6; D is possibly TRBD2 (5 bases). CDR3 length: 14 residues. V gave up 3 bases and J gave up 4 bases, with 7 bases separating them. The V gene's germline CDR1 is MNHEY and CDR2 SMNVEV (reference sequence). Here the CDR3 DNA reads TGTGCCAGCAGTTTCCGGGAAGGGGCCAACGTCCTGACTTTC. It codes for CASSFREGANVLTF.

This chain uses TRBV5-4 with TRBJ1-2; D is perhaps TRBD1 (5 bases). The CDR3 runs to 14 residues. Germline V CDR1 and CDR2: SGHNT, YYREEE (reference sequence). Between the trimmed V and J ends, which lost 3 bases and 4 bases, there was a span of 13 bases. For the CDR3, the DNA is TGTGCCAGCAGCTCGCGGGGGTCCGGCTATGGCTACACCTTC. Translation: CASSSRGSGYGYTF.

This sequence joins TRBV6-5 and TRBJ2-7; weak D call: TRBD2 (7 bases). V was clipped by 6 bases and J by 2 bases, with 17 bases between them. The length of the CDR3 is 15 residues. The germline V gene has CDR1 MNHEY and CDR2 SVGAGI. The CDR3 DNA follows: TGTGCCAGCAGCCAGGTCTGGGGGGGCACCTACGAGCAGTACTTC. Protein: CASSQVWGGTYEQYF.

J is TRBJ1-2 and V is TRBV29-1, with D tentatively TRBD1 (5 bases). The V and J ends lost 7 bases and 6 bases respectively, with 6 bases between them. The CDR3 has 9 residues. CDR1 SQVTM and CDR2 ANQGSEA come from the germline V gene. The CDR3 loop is CSEGDGYTF. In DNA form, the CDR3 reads TGCAGCGAAGGGGATGGCTACACCTTC. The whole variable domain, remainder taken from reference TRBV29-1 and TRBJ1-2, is SAVISQKPSRDICQRGTSLTIQCQVDSQVTMMFWYRQQPGQSLTLIATANQGSEATYESGFVIDKFPISRPNLTFSTLTVSNMSPEDSSIYLCSEGDGYTFGSGTRLTVV.

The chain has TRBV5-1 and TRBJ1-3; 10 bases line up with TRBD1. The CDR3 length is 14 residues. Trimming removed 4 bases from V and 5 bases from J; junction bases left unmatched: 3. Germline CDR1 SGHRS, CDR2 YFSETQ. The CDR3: CASSAGQGRNTIYF. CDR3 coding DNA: TGCGCCAGCAGCGCGGGACAGGGGAGAAACACCATATATTTT.

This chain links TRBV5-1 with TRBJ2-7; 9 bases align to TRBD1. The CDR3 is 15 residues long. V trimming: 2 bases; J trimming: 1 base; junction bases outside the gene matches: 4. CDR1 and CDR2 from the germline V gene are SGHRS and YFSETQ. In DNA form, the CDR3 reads TGCGCCAGCAGCTTCTCGACAGGGGGGTCCTACGAGCAGTACTTC. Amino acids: CASSFSTGGSYEQYF.

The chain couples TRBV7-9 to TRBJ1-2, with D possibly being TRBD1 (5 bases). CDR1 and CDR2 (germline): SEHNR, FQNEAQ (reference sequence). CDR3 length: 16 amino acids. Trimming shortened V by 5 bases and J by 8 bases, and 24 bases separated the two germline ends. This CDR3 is CASSLGAGSGNGGYTF. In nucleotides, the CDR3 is TGTGCCAGCAGCCTGGGCGCAGGGTCGGGTAATGGAGGCTACACCTTC. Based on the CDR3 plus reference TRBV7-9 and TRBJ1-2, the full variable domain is DTGVSQNPRHKITKRGQNVTFRCDPISEHNRLYWYRQTLGQGPEFLTYFQNEAQLEKSRLLSDRFSAERPKGSFSTLEIQRTEQGDSAMYLCASSLGAGSGNGGYTFGSGTRLTVV.

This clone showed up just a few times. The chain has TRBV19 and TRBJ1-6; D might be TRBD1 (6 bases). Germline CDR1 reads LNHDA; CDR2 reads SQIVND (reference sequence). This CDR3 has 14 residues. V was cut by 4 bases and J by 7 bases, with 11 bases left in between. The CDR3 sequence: CASSRGGGNSPLHF. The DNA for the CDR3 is TGTGCCAGTAGTAGAGGGGGGGGAAATTCACCCCTCCACTTT.

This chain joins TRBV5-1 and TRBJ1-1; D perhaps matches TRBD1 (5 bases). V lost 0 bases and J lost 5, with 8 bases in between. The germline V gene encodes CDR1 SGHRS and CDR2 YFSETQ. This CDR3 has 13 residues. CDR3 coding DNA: TGCGCCAGCAGCTTGGTAGGGGATACTGAAGCTTTCTTT. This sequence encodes CASSLVGDTEAFF.

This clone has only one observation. CDR3 coding DNA: TGTGCCAGCAGCGCCCGGGACAGGGTTAACACTGAAGCTTTCTTT. Translating it yields CASSARDRVNTEAFF. The chain combines TRBV5-4 with TRBJ1-1; 9 positions match TRBD1. Trimming removed 4 bases from V and 2 bases from J; junction bases left unmatched: 6. CDR1 is SGHNT, CDR2 YYREEE, per germline (reference sequence). The CDR3 sequence is 15 residues long.

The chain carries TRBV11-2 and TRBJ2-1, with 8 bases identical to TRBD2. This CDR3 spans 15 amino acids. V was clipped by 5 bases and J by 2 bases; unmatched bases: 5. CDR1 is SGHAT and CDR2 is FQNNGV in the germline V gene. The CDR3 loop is CASSPPGGTYNEQFF. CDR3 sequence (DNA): TGTGCCAGCAGCCCACCGGGAGGGACCTACAATGAGCAGTTCTTC.

DNA of the CDR3: TGTGCCAGCAGCCCTAGACAGGGTAAAGGGGTGCAGTTCTTC. Translation: CASSPRQGKGVQFF. This sequence joins TRBV5-8 and TRBJ2-1; TRBD1 matches 7 bases. This CDR3 has 14 amino acids. V lost 4 bases and J lost 12; bases outside the gene matches: 13. Germline CDR1 and CDR2: SGHTS and YDEGEE.

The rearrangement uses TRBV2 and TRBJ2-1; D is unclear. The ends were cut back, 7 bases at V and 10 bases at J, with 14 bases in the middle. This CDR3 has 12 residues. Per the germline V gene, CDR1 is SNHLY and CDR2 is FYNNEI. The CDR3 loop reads CASTNPPGEQFF. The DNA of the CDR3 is TGTGCCAGCACCAACCCCCCCGGGGAGCAGTTCTTC.

The CDR3 nucleotides read TGTGCCAGTAGTATAATTCTGCGAGCGAGCTCTGGAAACACCATATATTTT. Translation: CASSIILRASSGNTIYF. The chain joins TRBV19 to TRBJ1-3; D gene uncertain. The CDR3 has 17 residues. V lost 2 bases and J 0 bases, leaving 14 bases between the germline ends. Germline loops: CDR1 LNHDA, CDR2 SQIVND (reference sequence).

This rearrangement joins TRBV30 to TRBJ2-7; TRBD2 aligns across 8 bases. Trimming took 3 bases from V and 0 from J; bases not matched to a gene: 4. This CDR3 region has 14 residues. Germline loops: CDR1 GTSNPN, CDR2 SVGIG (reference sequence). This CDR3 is CAWSAGGSSYEQYF. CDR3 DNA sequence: TGTGCCTGGAGCGCGGGGGGAAGCTCCTACGAGCAGTACTTC.

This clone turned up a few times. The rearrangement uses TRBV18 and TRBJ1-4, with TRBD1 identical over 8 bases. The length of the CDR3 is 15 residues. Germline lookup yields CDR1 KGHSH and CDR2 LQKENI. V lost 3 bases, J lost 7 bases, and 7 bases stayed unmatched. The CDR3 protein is CASSPEAGGREKLFF. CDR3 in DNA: TGTGCCAGCTCACCGGAGGCAGGGGGCCGTGAAAAACTGTTTTTT.

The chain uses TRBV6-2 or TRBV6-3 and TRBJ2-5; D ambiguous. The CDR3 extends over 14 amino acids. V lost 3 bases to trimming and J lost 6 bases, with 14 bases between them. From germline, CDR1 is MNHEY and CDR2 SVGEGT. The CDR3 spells CASSYFGARQTQYF. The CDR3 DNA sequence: TGTGCCAGCAGTTATTTTGGAGCCCGACAGACCCAGTACTTC.

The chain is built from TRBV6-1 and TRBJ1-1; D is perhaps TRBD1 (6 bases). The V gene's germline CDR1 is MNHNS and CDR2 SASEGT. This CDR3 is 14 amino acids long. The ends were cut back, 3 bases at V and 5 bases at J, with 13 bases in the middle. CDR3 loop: CASSDRGGATEAFF. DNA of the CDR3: TGTGCCAGCAGTGACAGAGGGGGGGCGACTGAAGCTTTCTTT.

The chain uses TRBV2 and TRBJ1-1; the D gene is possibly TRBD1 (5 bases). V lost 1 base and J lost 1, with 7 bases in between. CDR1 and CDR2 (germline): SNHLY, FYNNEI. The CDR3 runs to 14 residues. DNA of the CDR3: TGTGCCAGCAGTGAAGGACAGCCGAACACTGAAGCTTTCTTT. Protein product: CASSEGQPNTEAFF. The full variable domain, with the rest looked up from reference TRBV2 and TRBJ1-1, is EPEVTQTPSHQVTQMGQEVILRCVPISNHLYFYWYRQILGQKVEFLVSFYNNEISEKSEIFDDQFSVERPDGSNFTLKIRSTKLEDSAMYFCASSEGQPNTEAFFGQGTRLTVV.

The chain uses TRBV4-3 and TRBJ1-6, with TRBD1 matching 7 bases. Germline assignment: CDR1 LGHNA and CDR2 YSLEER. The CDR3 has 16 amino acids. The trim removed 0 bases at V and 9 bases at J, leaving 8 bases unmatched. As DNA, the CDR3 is TGCGCCAGCAGCCAAGACCTCCAACAGGGGTTTTCACCCCTCCACTTT. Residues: CASSQDLQQGFSPLHF.